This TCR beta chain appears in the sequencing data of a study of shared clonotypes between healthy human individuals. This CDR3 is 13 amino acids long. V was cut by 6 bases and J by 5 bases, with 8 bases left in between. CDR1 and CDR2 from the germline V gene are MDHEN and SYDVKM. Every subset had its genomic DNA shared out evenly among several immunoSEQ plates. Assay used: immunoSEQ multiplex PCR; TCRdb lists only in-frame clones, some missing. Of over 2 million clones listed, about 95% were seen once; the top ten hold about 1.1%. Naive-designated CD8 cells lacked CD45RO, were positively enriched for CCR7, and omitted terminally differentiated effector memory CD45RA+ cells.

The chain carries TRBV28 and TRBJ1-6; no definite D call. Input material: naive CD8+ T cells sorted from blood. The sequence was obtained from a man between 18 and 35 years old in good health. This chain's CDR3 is CASSPRHNSPLHF. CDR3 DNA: TGTGCCAGCAGCCCTCGTCATAATTCACCCCTCCACTTT. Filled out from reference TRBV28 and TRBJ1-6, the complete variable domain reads DVKVTQSSRYLVKRTGEKVFLECVQDMDHENMFWYRQDPGLGLRLIYFSYDVKMKEKGDIPEGYSVSREKKERFSLILESASTNQTSMYLCASSPRHNSPLHFGNGTRLTVT.